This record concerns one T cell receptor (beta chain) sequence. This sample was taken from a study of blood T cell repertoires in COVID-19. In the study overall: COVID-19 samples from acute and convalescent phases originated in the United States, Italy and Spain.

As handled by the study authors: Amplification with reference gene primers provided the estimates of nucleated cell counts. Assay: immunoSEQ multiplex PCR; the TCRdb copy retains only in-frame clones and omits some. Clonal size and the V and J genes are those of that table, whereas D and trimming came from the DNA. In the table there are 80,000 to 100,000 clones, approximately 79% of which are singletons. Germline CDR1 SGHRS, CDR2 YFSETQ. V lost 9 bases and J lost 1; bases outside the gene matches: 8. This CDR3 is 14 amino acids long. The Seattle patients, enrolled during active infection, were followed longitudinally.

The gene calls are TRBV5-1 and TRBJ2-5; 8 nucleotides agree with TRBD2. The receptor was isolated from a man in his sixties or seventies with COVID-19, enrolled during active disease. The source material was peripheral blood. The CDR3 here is CATRGGLGQETQYF. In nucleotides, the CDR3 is TGCGCCACACGGGGGGGACTGGGCCAAGAGACCCAGTACTTC.